The 10 T cell receptor beta chains given below trace back to one sample, sequenced in a study of breast tumors, draining lymph nodes, adjacent tissues. TCRdb re-derived calls from the multiplex PCR reads in MiXCR, one entry per CDR3 protein. The sample yields 55,000 to 75,000 distinct CDR3 sequences, 40% to 55% seen once. Material: breast tumor tissue. The receptor source for this set is a female donor with breast cancer. Some clones in this sample may be carry-over from other donors' samples.

The sample holds many counts of this clonotype. The V call is TRBV19, the J call TRBJ2-5; tentatively, D is TRBD2 (6 bases). The CDR3 consists of 15 residues. CDR1 and CDR2 (germline): LNHDA, SQIVND (reference sequence). Trimming took 3 bases from V and 4 from J, leaving 15 bases between them. The CDR3 protein is CASSMGLLLGETQYF. CDR3 bases: TGTGCCAGTAGTATGGGACTCCTTTTAGGAGAGACCCAGTACTTC.

This clonotype was observed many times. The V gene is TRBV6-2 or TRBV6-3, the J gene TRBJ1-2; no clear D. The CDR3 covers 13 residues. Per the germline V gene, CDR1 is MNHEY and CDR2 is SVGEGT. Trimming removed 5 bases from V and 4 bases from J, with 11 bases in between. The CDR3 spells CASSPQALYGYTF. The CDR3 DNA reads TGTGCCAGCAGTCCCCAGGCGCTCTATGGCTACACCTTC.

This chain uses TRBV6-1 with TRBJ1-5, with D perhaps TRBD1 (5 bases). The CDR3 is 13 amino acids. Trimming pared 6 bases from V and 6 bases from J, leaving 12 bases between. The germline V gene has CDR1 MNHNS and CDR2 SASEGT. CDR3 loop: CASRSGGSQPQHF. CDR3 nucleotides: TGTGCCAGCAGGTCCGGGGGGAGTCAGCCCCAGCATTTT.

In its sample, this clonotype was seen many times. The chain joins TRBV12-3 or TRBV12-4 to TRBJ2-5, with D perhaps matching TRBD2 (6 bases). This CDR3 is 14 amino acids long. Trimming removed 3 bases at V and 2 bases at J, with 10 bases between. As DNA, the CDR3 is TGTGCCAGCAGTTTCTCAGGGACTCAAGAGACCCAGTACTTC. Translation: CASSFSGTQETQYF.

This clonotype was observed at least ten times. The chain recombines TRBV27 with TRBJ2-7; D is possibly TRBD1 (5 bases). The CDR3 has 14 amino acids. The V and J ends lost 2 bases and 7 bases respectively, with 15 bases between them. The germline CDR1 and CDR2 sequences are MNHEY and SMNVEV (reference sequence). This chain's CDR3 is CASSLMGRKREQYF. CDR3 nucleotide sequence: TGTGCCAGCAGTTTAATGGGGCGAAAGAGGGAGCAGTACTTC.

The DNA of the CDR3 is TGTGCCAGTAGTATAGAAGGCGACAATGAGCAGTTCTTC. It is translated as CASSIEGDNEQFF. This sequence joins TRBV19 and TRBJ2-1; no reliable D call. V was trimmed by 0 bases and J by 5 bases, leaving 5 bases between them. The germline V gene encodes CDR1 LNHDA and CDR2 SQIVND (reference sequence). The CDR3 runs 13 residues.

The chain is built from TRBV20-1 and TRBJ1-2; a possible D gene is TRBD1 (6 bases). The CDR3 is 14 residues long. The germline gives CDR1 DFQATT, CDR2 SNEGSKA (reference sequence). The V end was cut by 5 bases, the J end by 6 bases, with 19 bases between. The CDR3 DNA sequence: TGCAGTGCTCAGGGGCCGGCACAGTACGATGGCTACACCTTC. Translated, it gives CSAQGPAQYDGYTF.

This clonotype was picked up a small number of times. The V call is TRBV6-4, the J call TRBJ2-3; maybe TRBD1 (6 bases). Trimming shortened V by 8 bases and J by 9 bases, and 9 bases separated the two germline ends. CDR3 size: 10 residues. Germline V gene data show CDR1 as MRHNA and CDR2 as SNTAGT. The DNA of the CDR3 is TGTGCCAGCTCCGACAGGACGCAGTATTTT. It translates to CASSDRTQYF.

For the CDR3, the DNA is TGCAGCGTTGATGGGGCCAACGTCCTGACTTTC. It codes for CSVDGANVLTF. The chain has TRBV29-1 and TRBJ2-6; D is undetermined. Per the germline V gene, CDR1 is SQVTM and CDR2 is ANQGSEA. The CDR3 spans 11 residues. The V end lost 3 bases, the J end lost 3 bases, and 0 bases lay between the germline ends. Using reference TRBV29-1 and TRBJ2-6 for the parts outside the CDR3, the full variable domain is SAVISQKPSRDICQRGTSLTIQCQVDSQVTMMFWYRQQPGQSLTLIATANQGSEATYESGFVIDKFPISRPNLTFSTLTVSNMSPEDSSIYLCSVDGANVLTFGAGSRLTVL.

This chain connects TRBV2 to TRBJ1-4, with 9 positions matching TRBD1. The germline gives CDR1 SNHLY, CDR2 FYNNEI. The CDR3 spans 18 residues. Trimming cost V 1 base and J 2 bases; bases outside gene matches: 8. This CDR3 is CASSEVATGGTTNEKLFF. The CDR3, as DNA: TGTGCCAGCAGTGAAGTTGCGACAGGGGGAACGACTAATGAAAAACTGTTTTTT.